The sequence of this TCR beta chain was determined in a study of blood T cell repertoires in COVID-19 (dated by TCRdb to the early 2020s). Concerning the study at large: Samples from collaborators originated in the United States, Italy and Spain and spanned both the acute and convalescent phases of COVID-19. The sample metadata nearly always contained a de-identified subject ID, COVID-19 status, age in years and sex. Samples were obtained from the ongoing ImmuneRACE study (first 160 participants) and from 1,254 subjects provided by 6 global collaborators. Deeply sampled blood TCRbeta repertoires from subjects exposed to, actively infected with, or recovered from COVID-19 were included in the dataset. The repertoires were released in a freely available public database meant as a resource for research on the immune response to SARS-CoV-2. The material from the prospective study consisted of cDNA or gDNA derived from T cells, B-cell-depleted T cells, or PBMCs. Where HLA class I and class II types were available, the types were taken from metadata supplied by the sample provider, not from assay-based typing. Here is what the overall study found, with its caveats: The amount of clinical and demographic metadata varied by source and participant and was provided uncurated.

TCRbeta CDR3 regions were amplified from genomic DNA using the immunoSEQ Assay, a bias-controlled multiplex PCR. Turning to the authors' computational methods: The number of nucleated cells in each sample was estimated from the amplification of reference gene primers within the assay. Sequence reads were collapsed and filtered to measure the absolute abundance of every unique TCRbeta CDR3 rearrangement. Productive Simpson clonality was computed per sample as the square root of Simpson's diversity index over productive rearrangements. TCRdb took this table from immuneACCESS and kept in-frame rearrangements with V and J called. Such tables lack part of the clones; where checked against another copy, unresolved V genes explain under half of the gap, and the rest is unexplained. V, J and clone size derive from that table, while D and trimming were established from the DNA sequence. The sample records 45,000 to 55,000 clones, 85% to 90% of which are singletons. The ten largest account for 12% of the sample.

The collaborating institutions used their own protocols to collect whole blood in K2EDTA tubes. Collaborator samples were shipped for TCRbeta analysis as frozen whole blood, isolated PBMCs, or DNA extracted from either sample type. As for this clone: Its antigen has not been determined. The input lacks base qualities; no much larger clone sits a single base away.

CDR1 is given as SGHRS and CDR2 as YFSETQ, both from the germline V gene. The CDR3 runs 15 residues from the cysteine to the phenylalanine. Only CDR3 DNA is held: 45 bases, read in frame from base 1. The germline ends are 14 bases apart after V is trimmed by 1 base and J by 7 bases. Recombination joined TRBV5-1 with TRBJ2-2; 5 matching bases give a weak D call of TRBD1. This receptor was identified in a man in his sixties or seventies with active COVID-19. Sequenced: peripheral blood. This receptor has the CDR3 CASSLLQGNIGELFF. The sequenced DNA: TGCGCCAGCAGCTTGCTTCAGGGAAATATCGGGGAGCTGTTTTTT.